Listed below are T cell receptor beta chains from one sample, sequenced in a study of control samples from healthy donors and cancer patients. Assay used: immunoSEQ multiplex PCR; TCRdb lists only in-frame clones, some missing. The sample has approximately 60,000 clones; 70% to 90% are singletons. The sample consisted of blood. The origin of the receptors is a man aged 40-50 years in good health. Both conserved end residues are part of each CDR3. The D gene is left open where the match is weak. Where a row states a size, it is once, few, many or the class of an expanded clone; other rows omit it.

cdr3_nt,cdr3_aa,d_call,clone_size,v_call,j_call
TGTGCCAGCTCACCATTTACCCCCGGGACGGATTCCTACGAGCAGTACTTC,CASSPFTPGTDSYEQYF,NA,NA,TRBV18,TRBJ2-7
TGCGCCAGCAGCCAAGATGTACTGGTCTCCTACGAGCAGTACTTC,CASSQDVLVSYEQYF,NA,NA,TRBV4-3,TRBJ2-7
TGCGCCAGCAGCCAAGAAGCCGGAATCAATCAGCCCCAGCATTTT,CASSQEAGINQPQHF,NA,NA,TRBV4-3,TRBJ1-5
TGTGCCAGCAGACGGGACCTACAAAACATTCAGTACTTC,CASRRDLQNIQYF,NA,NA,TRBV28,TRBJ2-4
TGTGCTAGTGGCCGGACAGGGGTTGGCAATCAGCCCCAGCATTTT,CASGRTGVGNQPQHF,TRBD1,NA,TRBV12-5,TRBJ1-5
TGTGCCATCAGTGAGTCTTGGCAGGTCTACGAGCAGTACTTC,CAISESWQVYEQYF,NA,NA,TRBV10-3,TRBJ2-7
TGTGCCTGGAAGGGACCTACTTTCTCTGGAAACACCATATATTTT,CAWKGPTFSGNTIYF,NA,NA,TRBV30,TRBJ1-3
TGTGCCAGCAGCCGTGACAGGGGAACGACTTTCTTT,CASSRDRGTTFF,TRBD1,NA,TRBV7-2,TRBJ1-1
TGTGCCTGGAGTATGAGACAGGGCACAGATACGCAGTATTTT,CAWSMRQGTDTQYF,NA,NA,TRBV30,TRBJ2-3
TGTGCCAGCAGCTTCCGGGACAACAATCAGCCCCAGCATTTT,CASSFRDNNQPQHF,NA,NA,TRBV6-5,TRBJ1-5
TGTGCCAGCAGCGCCACCCGGTCGAACACTGAAGCTTTCTTT,CASSATRSNTEAFF,NA,NA,TRBV11-2,TRBJ1-1
TGCGCCAGCAGCCAACCCCTGACAGGTTCAACCTACGAGCAGTACTTC,CASSQPLTGSTYEQYF,NA,once,TRBV4-1,TRBJ2-7
TGCGCCAGCAGCCAAGAGTTCGGGGATGGCTACACCTTC,CASSQEFGDGYTF,NA,NA,TRBV4-1,TRBJ1-2
TGTGCCAGCAGACAGACTTCTGGAAACACCATATATTTT,CASRQTSGNTIYF,NA,once,TRBV25-1,TRBJ1-3
TGTGCCAGCAGCCAAGATGGTATGGACTTTCCTCGGCAGTACTTC,CASSQDGMDFPRQYF,NA,NA,TRBV3-1/TRBV3-2,TRBJ2-7
TGTGCCAGCAGCCCGAGGACTAGAATCAGCTACAATGAGCAGTTCTTC,CASSPRTRISYNEQFF,TRBD2,NA,TRBV5-8,TRBJ2-1
TGTGCCAGCTCACCGGGACAGGGAGCCAACACTGAAGCTTTCTTT,CASSPGQGANTEAFF,TRBD1,once,TRBV18,TRBJ1-1
TGTGCCAGCGTCACGCCGGGGCGGGGGAACACTGAAGCTTTCTTT,CASVTPGRGNTEAFF,NA,once,TRBV6-5,TRBJ1-1
TGTGCCAGCAGCCTTTTTGGAGGGAGTAGTTTTTCACCCCTCCACTTT,CASSLFGGSSFSPLHF,NA,NA,TRBV27,TRBJ1-6
TGTGCTAGTGGTCGGGGGGACGAGACGAGCACTGAAGCTTTCTTT,CASGRGDETSTEAFF,NA,NA,TRBV12-5,TRBJ1-1
TGCGCCAGCAGCCAAGATTCACGGACAACGAACACCGGGGAGCTGTTTTTT,CASSQDSRTTNTGELFF,NA,NA,TRBV4-3,TRBJ2-2
TGTGCCAGCAGCCTCCGGGACAGGGACACTGAAGCTTTCTTT,CASSLRDRDTEAFF,TRBD1,NA,TRBV5-5,TRBJ1-1
TGTGCCTGGAGTGATGGGGATGGGTACGAGCAGTACTTC,CAWSDGDGYEQYF,NA,once,TRBV30,TRBJ2-7
TGTGCCACATCGCTTTCTCGCACAGGGGGCTATGGCTACACCTTC,CATSLSRTGGYGYTF,TRBD1,NA,TRBV15,TRBJ1-2
TGTGCCAGCAGCGCGACAGGGGGCAATCAGCCCCAGCATTTT,CASSATGGNQPQHF,TRBD1,NA,TRBV7-2,TRBJ1-5
TGTGCCAGCACCCAAACGACAGGGGGATACGAGCAGTACTTC,CASTQTTGGYEQYF,TRBD1,NA,TRBV7-9,TRBJ2-7
TGTGCCATCAGTGAGTCAGGAGTGAACACTGAAGCTTTCTTT,CAISESGVNTEAFF,NA,NA,TRBV10-3,TRBJ1-1
TGTGCCAGTAGTAGAGACAGGGGGCGCTGGGCATTCGGGGTCAAAAGAATCGAGCAGTACTTC,CASSRDRGRWAFGVKRIEQYF,TRBD1,NA,TRBV19,TRBJ2-7
TGTGCCAGCAGTGTTTTAGACAGAAACACCGGGGAGCTGTTTTTT,CASSVLDRNTGELFF,NA,NA,TRBV11-3,TRBJ2-2
TGCGCCAGCAGCCGTTACCCGGGACAGGATAATGAGCAGTTCTTC,CASSRYPGQDNEQFF,TRBD1,NA,TRBV4-3,TRBJ2-1
TGTGCCAGCAGCTTAGACGGTAACACCGGGGAGCTGTTTTTT,CASSLDGNTGELFF,NA,medium-sized,TRBV6-4,TRBJ2-2
TGTGCCAGCAGTGGACCTAGCGGGAGCTCCTACAATGAGCAGTTCTTC,CASSGPSGSSYNEQFF,TRBD2,once,TRBV6-1,TRBJ2-1
TGTGCCAGCAGCCAAGAAATACAGGGGGCATCTGGGCAGTTCTTC,CASSQEIQGASGQFF,TRBD1,NA,TRBV4-2,TRBJ2-1